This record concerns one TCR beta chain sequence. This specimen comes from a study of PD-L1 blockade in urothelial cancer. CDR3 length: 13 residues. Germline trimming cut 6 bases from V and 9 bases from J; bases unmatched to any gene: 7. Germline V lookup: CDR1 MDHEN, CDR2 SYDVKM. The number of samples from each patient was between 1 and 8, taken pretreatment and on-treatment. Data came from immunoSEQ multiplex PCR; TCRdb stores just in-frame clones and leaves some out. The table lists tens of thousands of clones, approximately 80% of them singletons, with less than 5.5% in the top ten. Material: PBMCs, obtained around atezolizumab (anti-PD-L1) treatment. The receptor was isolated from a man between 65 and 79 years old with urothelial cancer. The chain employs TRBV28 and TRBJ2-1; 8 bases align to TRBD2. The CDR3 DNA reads TGTGCCAGCAGCCCCAGCGGGAGAGGTGAGCAGTTCTTC. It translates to CASSPSGRGEQFF. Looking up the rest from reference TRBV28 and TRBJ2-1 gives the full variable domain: DVKVTQSSRYLVKRTGEKVFLECVQDMDHENMFWYRQDPGLGLRLIYFSYDVKMKEKGDIPEGYSVSREKKERFSLILESASTNQTSMYLCASSPSGRGEQFFGPGTRLTVL.